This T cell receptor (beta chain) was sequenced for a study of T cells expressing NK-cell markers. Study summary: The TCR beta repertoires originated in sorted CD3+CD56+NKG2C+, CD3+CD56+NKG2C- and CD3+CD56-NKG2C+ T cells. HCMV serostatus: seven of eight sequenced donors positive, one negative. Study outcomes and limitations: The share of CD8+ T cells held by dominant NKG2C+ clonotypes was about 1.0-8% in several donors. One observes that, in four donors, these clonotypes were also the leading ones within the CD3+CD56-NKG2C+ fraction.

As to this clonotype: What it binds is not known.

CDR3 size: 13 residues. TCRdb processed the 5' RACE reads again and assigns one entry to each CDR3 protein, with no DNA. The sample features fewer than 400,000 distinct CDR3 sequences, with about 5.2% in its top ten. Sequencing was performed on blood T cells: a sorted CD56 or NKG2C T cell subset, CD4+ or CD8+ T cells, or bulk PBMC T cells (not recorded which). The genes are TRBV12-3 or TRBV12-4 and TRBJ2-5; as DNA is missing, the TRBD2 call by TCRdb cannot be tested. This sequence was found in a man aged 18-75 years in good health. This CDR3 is CASLGGGQETQYF.